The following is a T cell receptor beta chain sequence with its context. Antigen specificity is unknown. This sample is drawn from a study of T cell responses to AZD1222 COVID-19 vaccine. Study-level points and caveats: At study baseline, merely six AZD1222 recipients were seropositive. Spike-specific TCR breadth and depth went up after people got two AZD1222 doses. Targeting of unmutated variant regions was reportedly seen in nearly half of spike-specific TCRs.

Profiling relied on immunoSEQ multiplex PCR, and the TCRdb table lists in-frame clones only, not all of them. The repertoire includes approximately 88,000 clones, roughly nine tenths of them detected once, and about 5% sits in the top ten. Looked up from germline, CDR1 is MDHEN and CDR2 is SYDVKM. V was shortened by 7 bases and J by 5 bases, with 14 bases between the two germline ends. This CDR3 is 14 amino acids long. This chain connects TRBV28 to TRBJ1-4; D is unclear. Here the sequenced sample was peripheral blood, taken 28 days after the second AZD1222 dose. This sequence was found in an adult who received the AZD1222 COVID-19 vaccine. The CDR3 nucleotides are TGTGCCAGCATCCCCCGCGGACCAAATGAAAAACTGTTTTTT. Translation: CASIPRGPNEKLFF.